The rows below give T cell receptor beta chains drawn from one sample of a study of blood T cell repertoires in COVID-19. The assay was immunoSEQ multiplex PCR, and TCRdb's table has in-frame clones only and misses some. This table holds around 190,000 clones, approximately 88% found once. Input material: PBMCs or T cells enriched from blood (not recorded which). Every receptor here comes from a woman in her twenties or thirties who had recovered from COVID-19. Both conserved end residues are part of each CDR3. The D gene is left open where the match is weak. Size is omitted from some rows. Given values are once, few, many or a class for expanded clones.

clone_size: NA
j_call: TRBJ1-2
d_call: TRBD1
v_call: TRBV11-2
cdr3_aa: CASSLGGVGQGNYGYTF
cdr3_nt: TGTGCCAGCAGCTTAGGGGGGGTTGGACAGGGGAACTATGGCTACACCTTC

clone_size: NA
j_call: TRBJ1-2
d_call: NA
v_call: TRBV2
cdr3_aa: CASSPGNFNYGYTF
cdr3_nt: TGTGCCAGCAGCCCAGGGAACTTTAACTATGGCTACACCTTC

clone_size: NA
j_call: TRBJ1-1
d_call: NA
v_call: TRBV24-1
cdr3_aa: CATSDGMNTEAFF
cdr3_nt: TGTGCCACCAGTGACGGGATGAACACTGAAGCTTTCTTT

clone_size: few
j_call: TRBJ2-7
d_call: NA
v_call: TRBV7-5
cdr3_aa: CARTWRGLPFYEQYF
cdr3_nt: TGTGCCAGAACCTGGCGGGGACTCCCTTTCTACGAGCAGTACTTC

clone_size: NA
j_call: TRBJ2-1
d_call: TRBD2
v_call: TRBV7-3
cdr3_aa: CASSSARLAGGGEQFF
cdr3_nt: TGTGCCAGCAGCTCCGCCCGACTAGCGGGAGGTGGTGAGCAGTTCTTC

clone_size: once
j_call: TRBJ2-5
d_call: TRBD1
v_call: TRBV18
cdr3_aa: CASSPFQGASQETQYF
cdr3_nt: TGTGCCAGCTCACCATTCCAGGGGGCAAGCCAAGAGACCCAGTACTTC

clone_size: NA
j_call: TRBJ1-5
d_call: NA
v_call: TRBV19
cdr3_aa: CASSTDFRGQPQHF
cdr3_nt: TGTGCCAGTAGTACAGACTTCCGGGGTCAGCCCCAGCATTTT

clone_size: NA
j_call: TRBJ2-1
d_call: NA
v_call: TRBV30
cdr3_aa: CAWIENYNEQFF
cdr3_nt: TGTGCCTGGATAGAGAACTACAATGAGCAGTTCTTC

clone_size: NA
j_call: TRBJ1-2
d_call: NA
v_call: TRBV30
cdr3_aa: CASDVRGKGSSYGYTF
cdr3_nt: TGTGCCTCCGATGTCAGGGGCAAAGGATCTAGCTATGGCTACACCTTC

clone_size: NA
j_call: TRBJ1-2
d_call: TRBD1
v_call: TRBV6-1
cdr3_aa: CASSEPTVTGGYGYTF
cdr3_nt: TGTGCCAGCAGTGAACCCACTGTGACAGGGGGCTATGGCTACACCTTC

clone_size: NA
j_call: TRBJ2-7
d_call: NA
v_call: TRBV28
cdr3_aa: CASSTPSVERPSYEQYF
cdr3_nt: TGTGCCAGCAGTACCCCTAGTGTGGAGCGCCCTTCCTACGAGCAGTACTTC

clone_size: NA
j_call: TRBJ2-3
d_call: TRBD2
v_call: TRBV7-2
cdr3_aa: CASQRGSYTDTQYF
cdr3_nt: TGTGCCAGCCAGCGGGGGTCCTACACAGATACGCAGTATTTT

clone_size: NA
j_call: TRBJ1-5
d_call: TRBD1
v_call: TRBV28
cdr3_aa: CASSPPGGVQPQHF
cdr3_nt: TGTGCCAGCAGTCCGCCAGGGGGCGTTCAGCCCCAGCATTTT

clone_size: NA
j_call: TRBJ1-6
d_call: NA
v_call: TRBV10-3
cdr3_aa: CAIAGNVVGSPLHF
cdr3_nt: TGTGCCATCGCGGGCAACGTAGTAGGTTCACCCCTCCACTTT

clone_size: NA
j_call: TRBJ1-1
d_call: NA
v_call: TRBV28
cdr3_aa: CASSSPRSPLNTEAFF
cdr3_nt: TGTGCCAGCAGTTCTCCCCGGAGCCCTTTGAACACTGAAGCTTTCTTT

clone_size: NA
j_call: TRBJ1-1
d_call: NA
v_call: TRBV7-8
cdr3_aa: CASSEWTANTEAFF
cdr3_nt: TGTGCCAGCAGCGAATGGACAGCCAACACTGAAGCTTTCTTT

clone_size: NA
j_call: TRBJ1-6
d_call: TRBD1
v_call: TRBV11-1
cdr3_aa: CASSQAGTGDSPLHF
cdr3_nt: TGTGCCAGCAGCCAGGCCGGGACAGGGGATTCACCCCTCCACTTT

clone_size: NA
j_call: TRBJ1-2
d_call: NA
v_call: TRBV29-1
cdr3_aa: CSVEGGRHYGYTF
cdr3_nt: TGCAGCGTTGAAGGAGGGCGTCACTATGGCTACACCTTC

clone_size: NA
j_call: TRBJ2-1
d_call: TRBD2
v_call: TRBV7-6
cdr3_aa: CASSLGSSGTSGTSEQFF
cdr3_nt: TGTGCCAGCAGCTTAGGCTCCTCCGGGACTAGCGGGACTAGTGAGCAGTTCTTC

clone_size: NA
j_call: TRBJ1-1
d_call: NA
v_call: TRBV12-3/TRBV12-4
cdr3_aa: CASSLRGEAFF
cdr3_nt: TGTGCCAGCAGTTTAAGAGGGGAAGCTTTCTTT

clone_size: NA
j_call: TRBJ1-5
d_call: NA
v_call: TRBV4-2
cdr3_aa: CASSQGKQGNQPQHF
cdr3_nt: TGTGCCAGCAGCCAAGGGAAGCAGGGTAATCAGCCCCAGCATTTT

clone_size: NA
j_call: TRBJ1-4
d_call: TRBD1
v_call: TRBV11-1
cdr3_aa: CASSPGQGDEKLFF
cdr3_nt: TGTGCCAGCAGTCCGGGACAGGGGGATGAAAAACTGTTTTTT

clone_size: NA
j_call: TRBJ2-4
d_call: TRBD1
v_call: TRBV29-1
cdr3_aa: CSVVRGQGPLKNIQYF
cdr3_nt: TGCAGCGTTGTTCGTGGACAGGGTCCCCTCAAAAACATTCAGTACTTC

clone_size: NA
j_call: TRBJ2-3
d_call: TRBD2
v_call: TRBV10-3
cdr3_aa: CAISESTGTSEHTSTDTQYF
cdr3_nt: TGTGCCATCAGTGAGTCAACGGGGACTAGCGAGCATACTAGCACAGATACGCAGTATTTT

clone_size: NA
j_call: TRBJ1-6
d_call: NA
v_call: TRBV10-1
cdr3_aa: CASILTVTLHF
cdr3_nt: TGCGCCAGCATCCTGACAGTAACCCTCCACTTT

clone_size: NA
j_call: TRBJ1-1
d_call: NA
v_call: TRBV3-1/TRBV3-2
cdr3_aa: CASSLRNTEAFF
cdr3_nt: TGTGCCAGCAGCCTTAGGAACACTGAAGCTTTCTTT

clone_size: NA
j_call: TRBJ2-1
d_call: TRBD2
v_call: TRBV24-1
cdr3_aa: CATSDFRAGVSYNEQFF
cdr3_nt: TGTGCCACCAGTGATTTCCGAGCGGGGGTATCCTACAATGAGCAGTTCTTC

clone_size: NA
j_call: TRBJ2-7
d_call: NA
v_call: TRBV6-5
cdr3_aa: CASSYSRRAYEQYF
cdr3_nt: TGTGCCAGCAGTTATTCACGCAGGGCCTACGAGCAGTACTTC

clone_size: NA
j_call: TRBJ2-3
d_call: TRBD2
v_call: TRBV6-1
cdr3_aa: CASSDPPSGTKKTDTQYF
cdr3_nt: TGTGCCAGCAGTGACCCCCCTAGCGGGACCAAAAAAACAGATACGCAGTATTTT